This entry lists 31 T cell receptor beta chains sequenced from one sample in a study of blood T cell repertoires in COVID-19. Only in-frame clones appear in the TCRdb table, and some are missing; sequencing was by immunoSEQ multiplex PCR. This table holds 25,000 to 35,000 clones, around 90% found once. Sequencing input: peripheral blood. These receptors were obtained from a human donor in a cohort sampled during active COVID-19.

This rearrangement joins TRBV7-9 to TRBJ1-5; D gene uncertain. Per germline, CDR1 SEHNR and CDR2 FQNEAQ (reference sequence). Deletions cut 3 bases from V and 5 bases from J, with 5 bases between. The CDR3 is 12 amino acids. CDR3 protein: CASSFADQPQHF. For the CDR3, the DNA is TGTGCCAGCAGCTTTGCGGATCAGCCCCAGCATTTT.

This rearrangement joins TRBV10-1 to TRBJ2-2; the match to TRBD1 covers 8 bases. Trimming at V came to 6 bases and at J to 11 bases, leaving 14 bases not matched to a gene. Germline V gene lookup returns CDR1 WNHNN and CDR2 SYGVQD (reference sequence). The CDR3 spans 15 residues. The CDR3 here is CASSMDREWFRELFF. DNA for the CDR3: TGCGCCAGCAGCATGGACAGGGAGTGGTTTCGCGAGCTGTTTTTT.

A single count supports this clone. The V gene is TRBV27, the J gene TRBJ1-6; 7 bases are a match to TRBD1. With 3 bases clipped from V and 8 bases from J, the junction kept 4 bases outside the gene matches. Per germline, CDR1 MNHEY and CDR2 SMNVEV (reference sequence). The CDR3 covers 14 residues. CDR3 protein: CASSFGTVYSPLHF. CDR3 DNA: TGTGCCAGCAGTTTTGGGACAGTCTATTCACCCCTCCACTTT.

V is TRBV11-3 and J is TRBJ2-3, with D perhaps matching TRBD1 (6 bases). V dropped 5 bases and J dropped 2 bases, with 11 bases sitting between them. This CDR3 contains 14 residues. CDR1 is SGHNT, CDR2 YENEEA, per germline. CDR3 amino acids: CASSKQGSTDTQYF. Here the CDR3 DNA reads TGTGCCAGCAGCAAACAGGGTTCCACAGATACGCAGTATTTT.

Here the CDR3 reads CASSFGNTEAFF. CDR3 coding DNA: TGTGCCAGCAGTTTCGGGAACACTGAAGCTTTCTTT. The rearrangement uses TRBV27 and TRBJ1-1; D not certain. The germline V and J ends were trimmed by 3 bases and 1 base, with 3 bases remaining between them. CDR3 length: 12 residues. Germline V gene data show CDR1 as MNHEY and CDR2 as SMNVEV (reference sequence).

This clone was recorded a few times. V gene TRBV27 combines with J gene TRBJ1-2, with D perhaps TRBD1 (6 bases). Germline V gene lookup returns CDR1 MNHEY and CDR2 SMNVEV (reference sequence). The V end lost 3 bases, the J end lost 5 bases, and 19 bases lay between the germline ends. There are 16 residues in the CDR3. CDR3 amino acids: CASSFLLADRKYGYTF. CDR3 nucleotide sequence: TGTGCCAGCAGTTTCCTGCTTGCGGACAGAAAGTATGGCTACACCTTC.

In DNA, the CDR3 is TGCAGCGTTCTAACAGGGGCGGGGAGCACTGAAGCTTTCTTT. As protein: CSVLTGAGSTEAFF. The chain combines TRBV29-1 with TRBJ1-1, with 7 nucleotides matching TRBD1. V was clipped by 5 bases and J by 4 bases; unmatched bases: 10. The CDR3 consists of 14 residues. Per the germline V gene, CDR1 is SQVTM and CDR2 is ANQGSEA. The full variable domain, completed using reference TRBV29-1 and TRBJ1-1, is SAVISQKPSRDICQRGTSLTIQCQVDSQVTMMFWYRQQPGQSLTLIATANQGSEATYESGFVIDKFPISRPNLTFSTLTVSNMSPEDSSIYLCSVLTGAGSTEAFFGQGTRLTVV.

The rearrangement links TRBV5-1 to TRBJ1-1, with 7 bases fitting TRBD1. J lost 0 bases, V lost 4 bases, and 9 bases had no gene match. In germline, CDR1 is SGHRS, CDR2 YFSETQ. This CDR3 has 16 residues. The CDR3: CASSLQGGDMNTEAFF. DNA of the CDR3: TGCGCCAGCAGCCTACAAGGGGGCGACATGAACACTGAAGCTTTCTTT.

This clone has just one count. The rearrangement joins TRBV6-2 or TRBV6-3 to TRBJ2-5; 7 positions agree with TRBD1. Germline loops: CDR1 MNHEY, CDR2 SVGEGT. Unmatched junction bases numbered 5, after V lost 0 bases and J lost 4 bases. The CDR3 spans 15 residues. CDR3 DNA sequence: TGTGCCAGCAGTTACTCCGACAGGGACCTAGAGACCCAGTACTTC. Residues: CASSYSDRDLETQYF.

The rearrangement uses TRBV5-6 and TRBJ2-6; TRBD1 matches 7 bases. The CDR3 consists of 15 residues. Germline V lookup: CDR1 SGHDT, CDR2 YYEEEE. V dropped 4 bases and J dropped 2; count of bases not matched to a gene: 3. The CDR3 DNA reads as TGTGCCAGCAGCGCCGGGACAGCTGGGGCCAACGTCCTGACTTTC. Protein sequence: CASSAGTAGANVLTF.

The chain is built from TRBV5-1 and TRBJ2-5, with a possible D match to TRBD1 (6 bases). Trimming removed 0 bases at V and 4 bases at J, with 10 bases between. The CDR3 is 14 residues long. The germline V gene has CDR1 SGHRS and CDR2 YFSETQ. The CDR3 nucleotides are TGCGCCAGCAGCTTGGGGCAGGGGAGAGAGACCCAGTACTTC. Translated: CASSLGQGRETQYF. Using reference TRBV5-1 and TRBJ2-5 for the parts outside the CDR3, the full variable domain is KAGVTQTPRYLIKTRGQQVTLSCSPISGHRSVSWYQQTPGQGLQFLFEYFSETQRNKGNFPGRFSGRQFSNSRSEMNVSTLELGDSALYLCASSLGQGRETQYFGPGTRLLVL.

V gene TRBV30 combines with J gene TRBJ1-6, with 7 bases matching TRBD1. CDR3 size: 14 residues. Germline V gene lookup returns CDR1 GTSNPN and CDR2 SVGIG (reference sequence). V lost 1 base and J lost 6; bases outside the gene matches: 3. CDR3 region: CAWSGPGGNSPLHF. In nucleotides, the CDR3 is TGTGCCTGGAGTGGTCCAGGGGGTAATTCACCCCTCCACTTT.

This rearrangement joins TRBV7-2 to TRBJ2-5; 8 positions agree with TRBD2. V lost 2 bases to trimming and J lost 9 bases; unmatched junction nucleotides: 8. The CDR3 runs to 14 residues. Per the germline V gene, CDR1 is SGHTA and CDR2 is FQGNSA. CDR3 region: CASSLIVSGISQYF. The CDR3 nucleotides read TGTGCCAGCAGCTTAATCGTTAGCGGGATTTCCCAGTACTTC.

The chain links TRBV6-5 to TRBJ1-1; TRBD1 is a possible D gene (5 bases). V was clipped by 1 base and J by 4 bases, with 13 bases between them. Germline-derived CDR1 and CDR2 are MNHEY and SVGAGI. CDR3 length: 15 amino acids. The CDR3 is CASSYFSNGGTEAFF. The CDR3 nucleotides are TGTGCCAGCAGTTACTTCTCCAACGGGGGCACTGAAGCTTTCTTT.

The chain uses TRBV7-3 and TRBJ1-1; tentative D call: TRBD1 (5 bases). CDR3 size: 13 residues. With 4 bases removed from V and 5 bases from J, the gap between germline ends came to 11 bases. Germline-derived CDR1 and CDR2 are SGHTA and FQGTGA. CDR3 sequence reads: CASSSQSGTEAFF. CDR3 nucleotide sequence: TGTGCCAGCAGCTCTCAATCAGGGACTGAAGCTTTCTTT.

This clone was found once. This chain connects TRBV30 to TRBJ2-2, with 11 bases that match TRBD1. With V trimmed by 6 bases and J by 4 bases, 7 bases remained unmatched. The CDR3 runs 15 residues. Germline CDR1 reads GTSNPN; CDR2 reads SVGIG (reference sequence). CDR3 sequence reads: CACPRTGGTTGELFF. CDR3 nucleotides: TGTGCCTGCCCTAGGACAGGGGGCACCACCGGGGAGCTGTTTTTT.

The CDR3 region has the DNA TGCGCCAGCATCCCGACTAGTTTTTTGTCCTACGAGCAGTACGTC. As protein: CASIPTSFLSYEQYV. V is TRBV10-1 and J is TRBJ2-7, with a weak D call TRBD2 (6 bases). CDR3 length: 15 residues. V was trimmed by 7 bases and J by 1 base, leaving 17 bases between them. CDR1 WNHNN and CDR2 SYGVQD come from the germline V gene (reference sequence).

The rearrangement uses TRBV30 and TRBJ2-3; 8 nucleotides line up with TRBD2. The CDR3 covers 13 residues. From germline, CDR1 is GTSNPN and CDR2 SVGIG (reference sequence). The junction had 2 bases not matched to a gene; V was cut back by 4 bases and J by 2 bases. CDR3 bases: TGTGCCTGGACTAGCGGGCACACAGATACGCAGTATTTT. The encoded protein is CAWTSGHTDTQYF.

The chain couples TRBV3-1 (or the pseudogene TRBV3-2) to TRBJ2-2, with 8 positions matching TRBD2. This CDR3 region has 14 residues. The germline V gene has CDR1 LGHDT and CDR2 YNNKEL (reference sequence). Trimming cost V 4 bases and J 6 bases; bases outside gene matches: 4. The CDR3 DNA follows: TGTGCCAGCAGCCCTAGCGGGTTCCCCGGGGAGCTGTTTTTT. Residues: CASSPSGFPGELFF.

The chain uses TRBV6-5 and TRBJ1-3; D gene unclear. The CDR3 covers 16 residues. V lost 0 bases and J lost 0, with 9 bases in between. Germline CDR1 reads MNHEY; CDR2 reads SVGAGI. CDR3: CASSYSTANSGNTIYF. CDR3 in DNA: TGTGCCAGCAGTTACTCTACAGCTAACTCTGGAAACACCATATATTTT.

V gene TRBV2 combines with J gene TRBJ2-6; D is uncertain. Trimming shortened V by 7 bases and J by 0 bases, and 7 bases separated the two germline ends. CDR1 and CDR2 from the germline V gene are SNHLY and FYNNEI. The CDR3 is 14 residues long. The CDR3 coding sequence is TGTGCCAGCAAAACAAGCTCTGGGGCCAACGTCCTGACTTTC. It translates to CASKTSSGANVLTF.

The rearrangement joins TRBV19 to TRBJ2-2; 12 bases fit TRBD1. V lost 10 bases to trimming and J lost 6 bases; unmatched junction nucleotides: 6. There are 14 residues in the CDR3. Per germline, CDR1 LNHDA and CDR2 SQIVND (reference sequence). CDR3 region: CATHRDRGPGELFF. As DNA, the CDR3 is TGTGCCACTCACCGGGACAGGGGGCCCGGGGAGCTGTTTTTT.

This rearrangement joins TRBV27 to TRBJ2-5; 8 bases map to TRBD2. This CDR3 has 13 amino acids. Per germline, CDR1 MNHEY and CDR2 SMNVEV (reference sequence). J lost 7 bases, V lost 0 bases, and 1 base had no gene match. The CDR3 bases are TGTGCCAGCAGTTTATCTAGCGGGGTGACCCAGTACTTC. Translated: CASSLSSGVTQYF.

The chain recombines TRBV5-1 with TRBJ2-3; 10 nucleotides agree with TRBD2. Trimming took 7 bases from V and 1 from J; bases not matched to a gene: 3. The CDR3 totals 14 residues. The germline CDR1 and CDR2 sequences are SGHRS and YFSETQ. CDR3 nucleotides: TGCGCCAGCGGGCTAGCGGGGGGCACAGATACGCAGTATTTT. Amino acids: CASGLAGGTDTQYF.

The chain is built from TRBV30 and TRBJ2-3; 7 bases agree with TRBD1. Germline values: CDR1 GTSNPN, CDR2 SVGIG (reference sequence). With V trimmed by 5 bases and J by 7 bases, 9 bases remained unmatched. The CDR3 has 13 amino acids. The CDR3, as DNA: TGTGCCTGGGGAACCGCAGGGGGAAATACGCAGTATTTT. This sequence encodes CAWGTAGGNTQYF.

The V gene is TRBV6-2 or TRBV6-3, the J gene TRBJ1-1; possibly TRBD1 for D (6 bases). CDR1 and CDR2 from the germline V gene are MNHEY and SVGEGT. This CDR3 is built from 16 residues. V was cut by 0 bases and J by 3 bases, with 14 bases left in between. The CDR3 here is CASSYSGTGRDTEAFF. The CDR3 DNA reads TGTGCCAGCAGTTACTCGGGTACAGGGAGGGACACTGAAGCTTTCTTT.

This clone occurred a few times. The chain carries TRBV28 and TRBJ2-2; unclear D gene. The CDR3 extends over 11 amino acids. Germline assignment: CDR1 MDHEN and CDR2 SYDVKM. Trimming pared 10 bases from V and 6 bases from J, leaving 9 bases between. This CDR3 reads CATTSPGELFF. In DNA, the CDR3 is TGTGCCACCACTTCGCCCGGGGAGCTGTTTTTT.

The V and J genes are TRBV6-2 or TRBV6-3 and TRBJ1-2; no firm D call. The CDR3 totals 13 residues. In germline, CDR1 is MNHEY, CDR2 SVGEGT. The V end was cut by 2 bases, the J end by 8 bases, with 12 bases between. This CDR3 is CASSYAGRWGYTF. As DNA, the CDR3 is TGTGCCAGCAGTTACGCAGGCAGGTGGGGCTACACCTTC.

The V gene is TRBV6-5, the J gene TRBJ1-1, with D unresolved. Germline V CDR1 and CDR2: MNHEY, SVGAGI. CDR3 length equals 12 residues. The V end lost 10 bases, the J end lost 4 bases, and 13 bases lay between the germline ends. The CDR3 sequence is CATHLGGTEAFF. The DNA of the CDR3 is TGTGCCACTCACCTCGGCGGCACTGAAGCTTTCTTT.

The chain recombines TRBV2 with TRBJ2-3; D is undetermined. Germline V gene lookup returns CDR1 SNHLY and CDR2 FYNNEI. This CDR3 has 15 residues. The V and J ends lost 6 bases and 0 bases respectively, with 13 bases between them. The CDR3 DNA sequence: TGTGCCAGCAGGATGGAGAGTACTAGCACAGATACGCAGTATTTT. It specifies CASRMESTSTDTQYF. Complete variable domain (other parts from reference TRBV2 and TRBJ2-3): EPEVTQTPSHQVTQMGQEVILRCVPISNHLYFYWYRQILGQKVEFLVSFYNNEISEKSEIFDDQFSVERPDGSNFTLKIRSTKLEDSAMYFCASRMESTSTDTQYFGPGTRLTVL.

This clone was seen a single time. The chain combines TRBV6-6 with TRBJ2-3; maybe TRBD2 (6 bases). Trimming removed 0 bases at V and 0 bases at J, with 7 bases between. Germline V lookup: CDR1 MNHNY, CDR2 SVGAGI (reference sequence). The CDR3 is made up of 15 amino acids. The CDR3 region has the DNA TGTGCCAGCAGTTACTCCGGAGGGAGCACAGATACGCAGTATTTT. It encodes CASSYSGGSTDTQYF.